This T cell receptor beta chain was found in a study of T cell responses to AZD1222 COVID-19 vaccine. Study findings and constraints: Two AZD1222 doses significantly raised spike-specific TCR breadth and depth over controls. Clonal diversity may have been underestimated in mostly white British donors. Targets within unmutated variant regions were reportedly found for nearly half of spike-specific TCRs. Baseline seropositivity occurred in only 5 or 6 AZD1222 recipients.

The CDR3 loop spans 11 amino acids. Trimming removed 3 bases from V and 5 bases from J, with 2 bases in between. Concerning this clone itself: What it binds is not known.

TCRdb's copy holds only in-frame clones and misses some; the assay was immunoSEQ multiplex PCR. This sample has 85,000 to 95,000 clones, with 75% to 90% found just once. V is TRBV12-3 or TRBV12-4 and J is TRBJ1-3, with D uncertain. The source was peripheral blood, collected 28 days after the second AZD1222 dose. The clonotype originates from an adult who received the AZD1222 COVID-19 vaccine. In DNA form, the CDR3 reads TGTGCCAGCAGTTTTCGAAACACCATATATTTT. It translates to CASSFRNTIYF.